A single sample gave rise to the 17 T cell receptor beta chains below, sequenced in a study of T cell changes during pregnancy in multiple sclerosis. Using immunoSEQ multiplex PCR, the repertoire was profiled, and TCRdb retains in-frame clones only, with some absent. The sample includes tens of thousands of clones, approximately 92% of them seen just once. The material was peripheral blood, obtained in the first trimester of pregnancy. The receptors were sampled from a female donor with multiple sclerosis, enrolled in a pregnancy study.

The chain couples TRBV7-2 to TRBJ1-2; TRBD1 matches at 9 bases. The CDR3 totals 15 residues. Germline V gene data show CDR1 as SGHTA and CDR2 as FQGNSA. J lost 2 bases, V lost 2 bases, and 3 bases had no gene match. CDR3 DNA sequence: TGTGCCAGCAGCTTACGGACAGGGGACAACTATGGCTACACCTTC. As protein: CASSLRTGDNYGYTF.

This clone was found once. V usage is TRBV6-1 and J usage is TRBJ1-6; D possibly corresponds to TRBD1 (6 bases). The CDR3 contains 15 residues. Germline V lookup: CDR1 MNHNS, CDR2 SASEGT. V was pared by 4 bases and J by 8 bases, with 15 bases between. The CDR3 DNA follows: TGTGCCAGCAGTGCCCGACAGGCCTTTGATTCACCCCTCCACTTT. Protein sequence: CASSARQAFDSPLHF.

This sequence joins TRBV27 and TRBJ2-1, with 7 bases matching TRBD2. This CDR3 contains 15 residues. V shed 1 base and J 9 bases; nucleotides not matched to a gene: 9. The germline V gene has CDR1 MNHEY and CDR2 SMNVEV (reference sequence). The CDR3 loop is CASSLYAGAFSEQFF. CDR3 nucleotides: TGTGCCAGCAGTTTATATGCGGGAGCGTTTTCTGAGCAGTTCTTC.

V and J are TRBV27 and TRBJ1-2; D gene uncertain. The V end was cut by 2 bases, the J end by 7 bases, with 11 bases between. CDR1 is MNHEY and CDR2 is SMNVEV in the germline V gene (reference sequence). The CDR3 is made up of 13 amino acids. CDR3: CASSLSQDSGYTF. In DNA, the CDR3 is TGTGCCAGCAGTTTAAGCCAGGATAGTGGCTACACCTTC.

This clone was seen once. The chain carries TRBV2 and TRBJ1-1, with D uncertain. The CDR3 is 14 amino acids. The V end lost 0 bases, the J end lost 1 base, and 6 bases lay between the germline ends. In germline, CDR1 is SNHLY, CDR2 FYNNEI. Here the CDR3 DNA reads TGTGCCAGCAGTGAAGCGCGGGGGAACACTGAAGCTTTCTTT. This codes for CASSEARGNTEAFF.

This rearrangement joins TRBV27 to TRBJ2-2, with D possibly being TRBD2 (5 bases). Looked up from germline, CDR1 is MNHEY and CDR2 is SMNVEV (reference sequence). Trimming took 6 bases from V and 3 from J, leaving 14 bases between them. The CDR3 is 15 residues long. CDR3 amino acids: CASSRGWFDTGELFF. The CDR3 DNA is TGTGCCAGCAGCCGAGGGTGGTTCGACACCGGGGAGCTGTTTTTT.

This chain uses TRBV25-1 with TRBJ1-3; 7 nucleotides match TRBD1. V lost 3 bases, J lost 4 bases, and 3 bases stayed unmatched. CDR3 size: 14 residues. The germline gives CDR1 MGHDK, CDR2 SYGVNS. CDR3 sequence: CASSETGKGNTIYF. The CDR3 bases are TGTGCCAGCAGTGAGACAGGGAAAGGAAACACCATATATTTT.

The V gene is TRBV19, the J gene TRBJ1-2; possible D gene TRBD1, 6 bases. The CDR3 contains 11 residues. From germline, CDR1 is LNHDA and CDR2 SQIVND (reference sequence). V lost 6 bases to trimming and J lost 10 bases, with 12 bases between them. The CDR3 DNA reads TGTGCCAGTAGGATATACAGGGACTACACCTTC. Its protein is CASRIYRDYTF.

V gene TRBV5-1 combines with J gene TRBJ2-7; 10 nucleotides agree with TRBD1. Germline CDR1 reads SGHRS; CDR2 reads YFSETQ. The CDR3 contains 18 residues. V dropped 7 bases and J dropped 4; count of bases not matched to a gene: 20. The CDR3 DNA follows: TGCGCCAGCCAGGGGACAGGGGCCTCCGGGACCTCGACTTACGAGCAGTACTTC. Translated: CASQGTGASGTSTYEQYF.

V is TRBV5-5 and J is TRBJ1-2; 7 positions agree with TRBD1. J was trimmed by 4 bases and V by 3 bases; bases with no gene match: 3. The V gene's germline CDR1 is SGHKS and CDR2 YYEKEE (reference sequence). This CDR3 comprises 13 residues. CDR3 sequence (DNA): TGTGCCAGCAGCTCAGACAGGGCCTATGGCTACACCTTC. Translated, it gives CASSSDRAYGYTF.

V is TRBV11-2 and J is TRBJ2-3; 8 bases match TRBD2. The CDR3 totals 19 residues. CDR1 and CDR2 (germline): SGHAT, FQNNGV. The trim removed 5 bases at V and 0 bases at J, leaving 16 bases unmatched. The CDR3 sequence is CASSPRVLAGRTSTDTQYF. In DNA form, the CDR3 reads TGTGCCAGCAGCCCGAGGGTCCTAGCGGGTCGAACGAGCACAGATACGCAGTATTTT.

V and J are TRBV6-5 and TRBJ2-3; D may be TRBD2 (6 bases). The CDR3 contains 15 residues. Germline CDR1 MNHEY, CDR2 SVGAGI. Trimming removed 6 bases from V and 3 bases from J, with 16 bases in between. In nucleotides, the CDR3 is TGTGCCAGCAGCCCTCCGGCCGGGAGAACAGATACGCAGTATTTT. Translating it yields CASSPPAGRTDTQYF.

The gene calls are TRBV5-1 and TRBJ2-3; TRBD2 agrees at 9 bases. CDR1 SGHRS and CDR2 YFSETQ come from the germline V gene. The CDR3 extends over 15 amino acids. The J segment lost 3 bases and the V segment lost 4 bases, leaving 6 bases of the junction unmatched. This CDR3 is CASSVPSGKTDTQYF. In nucleotides, the CDR3 is TGCGCCAGCAGCGTCCCTAGCGGGAAGACAGATACGCAGTATTTT.

This clone has just one count. This chain joins TRBV7-2 and TRBJ2-7; possible D gene TRBD1, 6 bases. The CDR3 is 16 amino acids. The V gene's germline CDR1 is SGHTA and CDR2 FQGNSA. Trimming removed 5 bases at V and 3 bases at J, with 20 bases between. CDR3 residues: CASSVGRGHLFYEQYF. The CDR3 nucleotides are TGTGCCAGCAGCGTAGGTAGGGGACATTTATTCTACGAGCAGTACTTC.

The V call is TRBV18, the J call TRBJ1-2, with 7 positions matching TRBD1. Trimming removed 3 bases from V and 6 bases from J; junction bases left unmatched: 4. Looked up from germline, CDR1 is KGHSH and CDR2 is LQKENI. The CDR3 is 13 residues long. The CDR3 loop is CASSPDRWNGYTF. The CDR3 DNA follows: TGTGCCAGCTCACCGGACAGGTGGAATGGCTACACCTTC.

This sequence joins TRBV27 and TRBJ1-1, with 7 bases fitting TRBD1. The CDR3 covers 17 residues. The J segment lost 1 base and the V segment lost 5 bases, leaving 13 bases of the junction unmatched. Germline V gene data show CDR1 as MNHEY and CDR2 as SMNVEV (reference sequence). The CDR3 protein is CASSLRTGHRSNTEAFF. The CDR3 DNA reads TGTGCCAGCAGTCTGAGGACAGGCCATCGTTCGAACACTGAAGCTTTCTTT.

The rearrangement joins TRBV7-8 to TRBJ1-4; D is undetermined. The CDR3 totals 15 residues. Germline loops: CDR1 SGHVS, CDR2 FQNEAQ. The V gene lost 1 base and the J gene lost 7 bases, with 13 bases spanning the gap. The CDR3 DNA sequence: TGTGCCAGCAGCTTAGAGAACGGACGGGGTGAAAAACTGTTTTTT. Translated, it gives CASSLENGRGEKLFF.